Below, 21 T cell receptor beta chains from the same sample are listed, as sequenced in a study of PD-1 blockade in classical Hodgkin lymphoma. Every patient had relapsed following autologous stem cell transplantation, and cohorts differed in brentuximab vedotin exposure. Measured with immunoSEQ multiplex PCR; TCRdb has only the in-frame clones, and not every one. The sample shows around 58,000 clones, about 88% of them seen only once. Specimen: peripheral blood mononuclear cells (PBMCs), collected at baseline. Receptors were obtained from a human donor with classical Hodgkin lymphoma.

The chain has TRBV5-6 and TRBJ2-2; TRBD2 might be the D (5 bases). The CDR3 contains 16 residues. Germline CDR1 reads SGHDT; CDR2 reads YYEEEE. Trimming shortened V by 0 bases and J by 3 bases, and 12 bases separated the two germline ends. This CDR3 is CASSLAWRTYTGELFF. CDR3 coding DNA: TGTGCCAGCAGCTTGGCGTGGCGGACTTACACCGGGGAGCTGTTTTTT. Looking up the rest from reference TRBV5-6 and TRBJ2-2 gives the full variable domain: DAGVTQSPTHLIKTRGQQVTLRCSPKSGHDTVSWYQQALGQGPQFIFQYYEEEERQRGNFPDRFSGHQFPNYSSELNVNALLLGDSALYLCASSLAWRTYTGELFFGEGSRLTVL.

V and J are TRBV4-1 and TRBJ2-1; no clear D gene. The CDR3 runs 13 residues. Germline V lookup: CDR1 MGHRA, CDR2 YSYEKL. Trimming stripped 4 bases from V and 10 bases from J, with 14 bases between. CDR3 bases: TGCGCCAGCAGCCGACTGCCACCCGCGGAGCAGTTCTTC. As protein: CASSRLPPAEQFF.

The chain combines TRBV10-2 with TRBJ2-3, with D hard to call. CDR3 size: 17 residues. CDR1 WSHSY and CDR2 SAAADI come from the germline V gene. V gave up 7 bases and J gave up 7 bases, with 27 bases separating them. The CDR3 nucleotides read TGCGCCAGCATCCTGATTGGTGGTAGCTCCGGGTTAAATACGCAGTATTTT. Residues: CASILIGGSSGLNTQYF.

The chain combines TRBV18 with TRBJ2-7; D not resolved. CDR1 and CDR2 from the germline V gene are KGHSH and LQKENI. V was trimmed by 1 base and J by 0 bases, leaving 4 bases between them. The length of the CDR3 is 13 residues. This CDR3 is CASSPLSSYEQYF. The CDR3 nucleotides are TGTGCCAGCTCACCACTGAGCTCCTACGAGCAGTACTTC.

The chain carries TRBV6-1 and TRBJ2-5; 10 bases are shared with TRBD2. Germline CDR1 reads MNHNS; CDR2 reads SASEGT. This CDR3 region has 15 residues. Trimming cost V 2 bases and J 6 bases; bases outside gene matches: 6. The CDR3: CASSEFPSGRQTQYF. Written as DNA, the CDR3 is TGTGCCAGCAGTGAATTTCCTAGCGGGAGACAGACCCAGTACTTC.

The chain employs TRBV9 and TRBJ1-1; 9 bases are shared with TRBD1. Germline CDR1 and CDR2: SGDLS and YYNGEE. After removal of 2 bases from V and 4 bases from J, the junction contained 3 bases not matched to a gene. The CDR3 is 14 residues long. The CDR3 nucleotides are TGTGCCAGCAGCGTTGGGGACAGGGTCACTGAAGCTTTCTTT. Its protein product is CASSVGDRVTEAFF.

This sequence joins TRBV5-1 and TRBJ2-2; 10 nucleotides align to TRBD1. Germline loops: CDR1 SGHRS, CDR2 YFSETQ. The V segment lost 6 bases and the J segment 3 bases; nucleotides outside the gene matches: 11. This CDR3 has 17 residues. CDR3 coding DNA: TGCGCCAGCACGATCGGACAGGGGGACTACGACACCGGGGAGCTGTTTTTT. This encodes CASTIGQGDYDTGELFF.

The chain joins TRBV6-4 to TRBJ2-3; TRBD1 agrees at 9 bases. CDR3 length equals 15 residues. Looked up from germline, CDR1 is MRHNA and CDR2 is SNTAGT. V gave up 2 bases and J gave up 3 bases; unmatched junction bases: 3. The CDR3 protein is CASSDRGQGTDTQYF. DNA for the CDR3: TGTGCCAGCAGTGACAGAGGACAGGGGACAGATACGCAGTATTTT.

This chain uses TRBV18 with TRBJ2-1, with 9 bases identical to TRBD2. The V and J ends lost 3 bases and 6 bases, in that order; junction bases with no gene match: 15. Germline V CDR1 and CDR2: KGHSH, LQKENI. The CDR3 consists of 18 residues. The CDR3 region has the DNA TGTGCCAGCTCACCTATCCTCGCAGCGGGAGGTAGAGGCAATGAGCAGTTCTTC. It specifies CASSPILAAGGRGNEQFF.

This clone was detected once. The rearrangement joins TRBV6-4 to TRBJ2-4; D ambiguous. The CDR3 covers 19 residues. CDR1 and CDR2 from the germline V gene are MRHNA and SNTAGT. Between the trimmed V and J ends, which lost 0 bases and 0 bases, there was a span of 18 bases. CDR3 in amino acids: CASSDSVLTLTLAKNIQYF. The CDR3 coding sequence is TGTGCCAGCAGTGACTCAGTACTAACCCTCACACTAGCCAAAAACATTCAGTACTTC.

V is TRBV6-1 and J is TRBJ2-7; no firm D call. The CDR3 has 13 amino acids. CDR1 and CDR2 from the germline V gene are MNHNS and SASEGT. The V end lost 8 bases, the J end lost 2 bases, and 13 bases lay between the germline ends. In nucleotides, the CDR3 is TGTGCCAGCGGCGAAACCCTTGCCTACGAGCAGTACTTC. Translation gives CASGETLAYEQYF.

V usage is TRBV13 and J usage is TRBJ2-7, with TRBD2 as a possible D gene (5 bases). V shed 0 bases and J shed 4 bases, with 7 bases lying between them. The CDR3 is made up of 13 amino acids. The V gene's germline CDR1 is PRHDT and CDR2 FYEKMQ (reference sequence). The CDR3, as DNA: TGTGCCAGCAGCTTAGGACTAGTGTACGAGCAGTACTTC. It codes for CASSLGLVYEQYF.

The rearrangement joins TRBV18 to TRBJ1-3, with D tentatively TRBD1 (6 bases). Trimming removed 0 bases at V and 4 bases at J, with 13 bases between. The CDR3 has 16 amino acids. The V gene's germline CDR1 is KGHSH and CDR2 LQKENI. The CDR3 loop reads CASSPPMTGPGNTIYF. DNA of the CDR3: TGTGCCAGCTCACCACCGATGACAGGTCCGGGAAACACCATATATTTT.

The genes are TRBV6-1 and TRBJ1-3, with 7 nucleotides matching TRBD1. The CDR3 covers 15 residues. V lost 2 bases and J lost 0; bases outside the gene matches: 1. Per germline, CDR1 MNHNS and CDR2 SASEGT. CDR3: CASSERQGSGNTIYF. Written as DNA, the CDR3 is TGTGCCAGCAGTGAAAGACAGGGCTCTGGAAACACCATATATTTT.

The rearrangement uses TRBV4-1 and TRBJ1-2; TRBD1 is a possible D gene (5 bases). CDR1 is MGHRA and CDR2 is YSYEKL in the germline V gene. CDR3 size: 16 residues. Trimming removed 0 bases at V and 3 bases at J, with 14 bases between. The CDR3 loop is CASSQDSWGADYGYTF. The CDR3 DNA sequence: TGCGCCAGCAGCCAAGATAGTTGGGGCGCAGACTATGGCTACACCTTC.

The chain carries TRBV11-2 and TRBJ1-5; perhaps TRBD1 as D (5 bases). Between the trimmed V and J ends, which lost 6 bases and 5 bases, there was a span of 14 bases. The V gene's germline CDR1 is SGHAT and CDR2 FQNNGV. The CDR3 contains 14 residues. The CDR3 nucleotides are TGTGCCAGCAGTCCCTCAGGGACCCATCAGCCCCAGCATTTT. It specifies CASSPSGTHQPQHF.

This chain uses TRBV6-7 with TRBJ2-1, with unresolved D. TRBV6-7 is treated as an ORF (open reading frame) with a function not yet certain. The ends were cut back, 8 bases at V and 1 base at J, with 3 bases in the middle. The CDR3 totals 11 residues. CDR3 nucleotide sequence: TGTGCCAGCCCTTCCTACAATGAGCAGTTCTTC. The encoded protein is CASPSYNEQFF.

The chain employs TRBV10-2 and TRBJ2-7; 12 nucleotides agree with TRBD1. V lost 5 bases to trimming and J lost 6 bases; unmatched junction nucleotides: 5. Germline CDR1 WSHSY, CDR2 SAAADI. The CDR3 extends over 14 amino acids. The CDR3: CASSQTGQGAEQYF. The CDR3 bases are TGCGCCAGCAGTCAAACGGGACAGGGGGCCGAGCAGTACTTC.

This clone was seen once. The gene calls are TRBV5-6 and TRBJ2-7, with 9 bases that match TRBD1. Germline lookup yields CDR1 SGHDT and CDR2 YYEEEE. This CDR3 has 15 amino acids. Trimming cost V 3 bases and J 2 bases; bases outside gene matches: 6. The CDR3 here is CASSYRDRVAYEQYF. CDR3 coding DNA: TGTGCCAGCAGCTACCGGGACAGGGTTGCCTACGAGCAGTACTTC.

The rearrangement uses TRBV7-2 and TRBJ2-7, with 7 bases aligning to TRBD2. The germline gives CDR1 SGHTA, CDR2 FQGNSA. V trimming: 2 bases; J trimming: 3 bases; junction bases outside the gene matches: 4. This CDR3 comprises 14 residues. The CDR3 sequence is CASSLRDYIYEQYF. For the CDR3, the DNA is TGTGCCAGCAGCTTAAGGGACTACATCTACGAGCAGTACTTC.

V and J are TRBV11-2 and TRBJ2-1; D ambiguous. Germline V gene sequence: CDR1 SGHAT, CDR2 FQNNGV. The CDR3 is made up of 12 amino acids. V lost 4 bases, J lost 4 bases, and 5 bases lay in between. The CDR3 loop reads CASSSTYNEQFF. The CDR3 region has the DNA TGTGCCAGCAGCTCAACGTACAATGAGCAGTTCTTC.